Presented here are 21 T cell receptor beta chains from one specimen sequenced in a study of CXCR3-negative and CXCR3-positive naive CD8 T cells. Preparation of TRB cDNA libraries relied on 5' RACE carrying UMI labels. TCRdb re-called the 5' RACE reads and shows each CDR3 protein once, DNA omitted. The table counts 100,000 to 150,000 distinct CDR3 sequences; approximately 0.29% lies in the top ten. Sequencing used naive CXCR3- CD8+ T cells from blood. Described subset: CD45RO-CCR7+CD27+CD95- naive CD8+ T cells lacking CXCR3 (TNR3-). The receptor set was obtained from a human donor in good health. Some clones in this sample may be carry-over from other donors' samples.

The V and J genes are TRBV6-4 and TRBJ2-1; TCRdb's D call, TRBD1, is unchecked because there is no DNA. The CDR3 sequence is 15 residues long. In germline, CDR1 is MRHNA, CDR2 SNTAGT. Here the CDR3 reads CASSGQPGGYNEQFF.

The genes are TRBV12-3 or TRBV12-4 and TRBJ2-7. The CDR3 extends over 11 amino acids. The CDR3 spells CASSPNYEQYF.

V gene TRBV29-1 combines with J gene TRBJ2-2; TCRdb gives TRBD1 as the D gene, but with no DNA this cannot be confirmed. The germline gives CDR1 SQVTM, CDR2 ANQGSEA. This CDR3 has 13 amino acids. CDR3 amino acids: CSVVRGATGELFF.

The rearrangement links TRBV20-1 to TRBJ2-7; without DNA, the TCRdb call of TRBD2 cannot be checked. Looked up from germline, CDR1 is DFQATT and CDR2 is SNEGSKA (reference sequence). This CDR3 comprises 13 residues. CDR3 loop: CSARGLADYEQYF.

The gene calls are TRBV2 and TRBJ1-1; TCRdb designates TRBD1, a call that cannot be tested without DNA. Germline CDR1 SNHLY, CDR2 FYNNEI. CDR3 length: 13 residues. CDR3 residues: CASSVGVVSEAFF.

The genes are TRBV7-9 and TRBJ1-2; TCRdb's D gene call, TRBD1, goes unchecked for lack of DNA. Germline V gene data show CDR1 as SEHNR and CDR2 as FQNEAQ (reference sequence). The length of the CDR3 is 16 residues. CDR3 in amino acids: CASSTAGGAANYGYTF.

The rearrangement uses TRBV30 and TRBJ2-1; lacking DNA, the TRBD2 call made by TCRdb goes unchecked. Per the germline V gene, CDR1 is GTSNPN and CDR2 is SVGIG (reference sequence). The length of the CDR3 is 12 residues. The CDR3 sequence: CAWSTLANEQFF. The variable domain in full, with the rest retrieved from reference TRBV30 and TRBJ2-1, is SQTIHQWPATLVQPVGSPLSLECTVEGTSNPNLYWYRQAAGRGLQLLFYSVGIGQISSEVPQNLSASRPQDRQFILSSKKLLLSDSGFYLCAWSTLANEQFFGPGTRLTVL.

Here the CDR3 reads CASSPASGRTVWEQFF. The V call is TRBV7-9, the J call TRBJ2-1; without DNA, the TCRdb call of TRBD2 cannot be checked. Germline V gene sequence: CDR1 SEHNR, CDR2 FQNEAQ (reference sequence). The CDR3 is 16 amino acids.

This chain links TRBV7-9 with TRBJ2-7; the D call from TCRdb, TRBD2, cannot be confirmed without DNA. The germline V gene has CDR1 SEHNR and CDR2 FQNEAQ (reference sequence). The CDR3 is 16 residues long. CDR3: CASSSRLAGGPDEQYF.

The chain uses TRBV7-9 and TRBJ2-7; the TCRdb call, TRBD2, lacks DNA for checking. Germline CDR1 reads SEHNR; CDR2 reads FQNEAQ (reference sequence). The CDR3 loop spans 14 amino acids. The CDR3 loop is CASSPYSGRGEQYF.

The chain is built from TRBV21-1 and TRBJ1-1; TCRdb reports TRBD1, a call that lacks DNA to check it against. TRBV21-1 has pseudogene status. The CDR3 extends over 17 amino acids. The CDR3 spells CASRLNVPLCVNTEAFF.

The chain links TRBV5-1 to TRBJ1-2. Per the germline V gene, CDR1 is SGHRS and CDR2 is YFSETQ. CDR3 length: 17 residues. CDR3 residues: CASSLETDGVQPSGYTF.

The chain uses TRBV5-1 and TRBJ2-7; TCRdb's D call of TRBD1 is untestable without DNA. The CDR3 spans 14 residues. Germline V gene data show CDR1 as SGHRS and CDR2 as YFSETQ. CDR3 amino acids: CASTPDRGSYEQYF.

V gene TRBV13 combines with J gene TRBJ2-5; absent DNA, TCRdb's TRBD1 call cannot be checked. Germline-derived CDR1 and CDR2 are PRHDT and FYEKMQ (reference sequence). The CDR3 is 19 residues long. CDR3: CASSLGLLGQGISQETQYF.

The chain recombines TRBV28 with TRBJ1-1; TCRdb designates TRBD1, a call that cannot be tested without DNA. CDR3 length: 18 residues. Germline CDR1 and CDR2: MDHEN and SYDVKM. CDR3 protein: CASSLLTASTGGDTEAFF.

This rearrangement joins TRBV11-1 to TRBJ2-5. Looked up from germline, CDR1 is SGHAT and CDR2 is FQDESV (reference sequence). The CDR3 loop spans 11 amino acids. The CDR3 here is CASSREETQYF.

This sequence joins TRBV29-1 and TRBJ2-7. CDR1 is SQVTM, CDR2 ANQGSEA, per germline. There are 14 residues in the CDR3. CDR3 loop: CSVEKAETTYEQYF.

The chain couples TRBV27 to TRBJ2-1. Germline assignment: CDR1 MNHEY and CDR2 SMNVEV (reference sequence). The length of the CDR3 is 14 residues. The CDR3 loop reads CASKLSLYGNEQFF.

The chain employs TRBV27 and TRBJ1-5; TCRdb lists TRBD1, though no DNA is available to test this call. Germline values: CDR1 MNHEY, CDR2 SMNVEV (reference sequence). The CDR3 spans 16 residues. CDR3 loop: CASSPVGGRSNQPQHF.

The chain uses TRBV29-1 and TRBJ2-1; TCRdb gives TRBD1 as the D gene, but with no DNA this cannot be confirmed. This CDR3 comprises 12 residues. Germline V lookup: CDR1 SQVTM, CDR2 ANQGSEA. CDR3 residues: CSVEVRDREQFF.

The V call is TRBV12-3 or TRBV12-4, the J call TRBJ2-1; TCRdb calls TRBD1, which cannot be checked without DNA. The CDR3 extends over 14 amino acids. CDR3 loop: CASSPWGIYNEQFF.